Below are 18 T cell receptor beta chains sequenced from a single sample in a study of blood T cell repertoires in COVID-19. Sequencing used immunoSEQ multiplex PCR; TCRdb keeps in-frame clones, though not all of them. The table includes 110,000 or so clones, 70% to 90% detected once. Sequenced material: peripheral blood. Receptors were obtained from a woman in her sixties or seventies who had recovered from COVID-19.

The V gene is TRBV28, the J gene TRBJ1-2; the match to TRBD1 covers 9 bases. V was pared by 8 bases and J by 4 bases, with 5 bases of the junction left unmatched. The CDR3 totals 13 residues. The germline CDR1 and CDR2 sequences are MDHEN and SYDVKM. CDR3 amino acids: CASGTGLVYGYTF. The CDR3 DNA reads TGTGCCAGCGGGACAGGGTTGGTCTATGGCTACACCTTC.

In this sample, this clone turned up once. The CDR3 region has the DNA TGCGCCAGCAGCTTGGCACTAGCGGGGTACAATGAGCAGTTCTTC. This sequence encodes CASSLALAGYNEQFF. This chain joins TRBV5-1 and TRBJ2-1; 10 bases agree with TRBD2. The length of the CDR3 is 15 residues. CDR1 is SGHRS, CDR2 YFSETQ, per germline. J gave up 4 bases and V 0 bases, and 1 base lay outside the gene matches. The whole variable domain, remainder taken from reference TRBV5-1 and TRBJ2-1, is KAGVTQTPRYLIKTRGQQVTLSCSPISGHRSVSWYQQTPGQGLQFLFEYFSETQRNKGNFPGRFSGRQFSNSRSEMNVSTLELGDSALYLCASSLALAGYNEQFFGPGTRLTVL.

The chain recombines TRBV18 with TRBJ2-1, with TRBD2 as a possible D gene (6 bases). The V and J ends lost 3 bases and 2 bases respectively, with 11 bases between them. CDR1 KGHSH and CDR2 LQKENI come from the germline V gene. This CDR3 is 15 amino acids long. The CDR3 nucleotides are TGTGCCAGCTCACCGGGGACTGGCCCCTACAATGAGCAGTTCTTC. Translated: CASSPGTGPYNEQFF.

J is TRBJ2-2 and V is TRBV27, with D perhaps matching TRBD2 (6 bases). This CDR3 is built from 18 residues. V dropped 3 bases and J dropped 5 bases, with 22 bases sitting between them. Germline values: CDR1 MNHEY, CDR2 SMNVEV (reference sequence). DNA for the CDR3: TGTGCCAGCAGTTTCCCTCCTGGAGGGAGAGGAATAACCGGGGAGCTGTTTTTT. Protein: CASSFPPGGRGITGELFF.

The chain has TRBV18 and TRBJ1-1; D call uncertain. The CDR3 is 12 residues long. The V and J ends lost 4 bases and 4 bases respectively, with 7 bases between them. Germline values: CDR1 KGHSH, CDR2 LQKENI. The CDR3: CASSREVTEAFF. DNA of the CDR3: TGTGCCAGCTCACGGGAGGTCACTGAAGCTTTCTTT.

The chain is built from TRBV5-4 and TRBJ1-2; D might be TRBD1 (5 bases). Germline CDR1 and CDR2: SGHNT and YYREEE (reference sequence). The CDR3 sequence is 15 residues long. Trimming pared 4 bases from V and 8 bases from J, leaving 21 bases between. CDR3 in amino acids: CASSLPLSGSGGYTF. For the CDR3, the DNA is TGTGCCAGCAGCCTACCCCTGTCGGGTTCAGGGGGCTACACCTTC.

The V call is TRBV29-1, the J call TRBJ1-5, with TRBD1 identical over 7 bases. The germline V gene encodes CDR1 SQVTM and CDR2 ANQGSEA. V shed 5 bases, J shed 6 bases, and the junction held 7 bases outside the gene matches. The CDR3 loop spans 13 amino acids. The CDR3, as DNA: TGCAGCGTTCGAGGGGGCGCGGGTCAGCCCCAGCATTTT. Translating it yields CSVRGGAGQPQHF.

The V call is TRBV7-2, the J call TRBJ2-3; 9 positions match TRBD2. The CDR3 covers 15 residues. Germline V gene data show CDR1 as SGHTA and CDR2 as FQGNSA. V lost 5 bases and J lost 1; bases outside the gene matches: 4. CDR3 residues: CASSGRLAGTDTQYF. Here the CDR3 DNA reads TGTGCCAGCAGCGGACGACTAGCGGGCACAGATACGCAGTATTTT.

The chain has TRBV5-1 and TRBJ1-1; D is perhaps TRBD1 (6 bases). Looked up from germline, CDR1 is SGHRS and CDR2 is YFSETQ. The CDR3 length is 15 residues. V lost 5 bases and J lost 5, with 19 bases in between. CDR3 protein: CASRPLGAMGTEAFF. CDR3 coding DNA: TGCGCCAGCAGGCCCTTGGGGGCTATGGGGACTGAAGCTTTCTTT. The full variable domain, completed using reference TRBV5-1 and TRBJ1-1, is KAGVTQTPRYLIKTRGQQVTLSCSPISGHRSVSWYQQTPGQGLQFLFEYFSETQRNKGNFPGRFSGRQFSNSRSEMNVSTLELGDSALYLCASRPLGAMGTEAFFGQGTRLTVV.

The chain carries TRBV6-4 and TRBJ2-3; 12 bases are shared with TRBD2. The CDR3 is 18 amino acids. Trimming took 4 bases from V and 4 from J; bases not matched to a gene: 12. CDR1 is MRHNA and CDR2 is SNTAGT in the germline V gene. As DNA, the CDR3 is TGTGCCAGCAGTGTACAACCCCTAGCGGGGGGGTTTTCAGATACGCAGTATTTT. This encodes CASSVQPLAGGFSDTQYF.

In DNA form, the CDR3 reads TGTGCCAGTAGTGTAGCTCCGGGACAGGCCCCCTATGGCTACACCTTC. Encoded protein: CASSVAPGQAPYGYTF. This sequence joins TRBV19 and TRBJ1-2; 8 nucleotides match TRBD1. V shed 5 bases and J 4 bases; nucleotides not matched to a gene: 12. CDR3 length: 16 amino acids. Germline V gene lookup returns CDR1 LNHDA and CDR2 SQIVND (reference sequence).

This chain links TRBV7-3 with TRBJ2-2; 8 positions match TRBD1. Germline V gives CDR1 SGHTA, CDR2 FQGTGA. The length of the CDR3 is 13 residues. The V gene end was trimmed by 5 bases and the J gene end by 7 bases; junction bases not matched to a gene: 3. Here the CDR3 DNA reads TGTGCCAGCAGCACAGGGGGTAGCGGGGAGCTGTTTTTT. It codes for CASSTGGSGELFF.

V usage is TRBV24-1 and J usage is TRBJ2-2; TRBD1 matches at 8 bases. V shed 4 bases and J 3 bases; nucleotides not matched to a gene: 6. Germline V lookup: CDR1 KGHDR, CDR2 SFDVKD. The CDR3 runs 16 residues. CDR3 loop: CATSDPRTGYTGELFF. The CDR3 DNA follows: TGTGCCACCAGTGACCCGCGGACAGGGTACACCGGGGAGCTGTTTTTT.

The CDR3 region is CATSRDLTGDGYTF. Here the CDR3 DNA reads TGTGCCACCAGCAGAGACCTGACAGGGGATGGCTACACCTTC. This chain joins TRBV15 and TRBJ1-2; 8 bases match TRBD1. V shed 0 bases and J 6 bases; nucleotides not matched to a gene: 3. The CDR3 consists of 14 residues. Per the germline V gene, CDR1 is LNHNV and CDR2 is YYDKDF (reference sequence).

The chain uses TRBV6-4 and TRBJ1-3, with D perhaps matching TRBD1 (5 bases). CDR1 is MRHNA and CDR2 is SNTAGT in the germline V gene. This CDR3 comprises 17 residues. Trimming took off 7 bases at V and 0 bases at J, with 19 bases between the two ends. The CDR3 loop is CASNGPTGDFSGNTIYF. DNA for the CDR3: TGTGCCAGCAACGGCCCGACGGGGGACTTCTCTGGAAACACCATATATTTT.

CDR3 sequence reads: CASSPGGAFNSQYF. CDR3 coding DNA: TGCGCCAGCAGCCCTGGCGGCGCCTTTAATTCACAGTACTTC. This rearrangement joins TRBV5-1 to TRBJ2-4; D gene unclear. V lost 4 bases and J lost 13, with 21 bases in between. This CDR3 contains 14 residues. The germline gives CDR1 SGHRS, CDR2 YFSETQ.

This chain connects TRBV7-2 to TRBJ2-5; 9 positions match TRBD2. CDR3 length: 17 amino acids. Germline V gene lookup returns CDR1 SGHTA and CDR2 FQGNSA. V lost 0 bases and J lost 5; bases outside the gene matches: 10. In nucleotides, the CDR3 is TGTGCCAGCAGCTTAGCCTCGCGCGGGGGGGCTCGGGAGACCCAGTACTTC. Translating it yields CASSLASRGGARETQYF.

The rearrangement uses TRBV18 and TRBJ2-5; D call uncertain. CDR1 is KGHSH and CDR2 is LQKENI in the germline V gene. This CDR3 has 12 amino acids. Between the trimmed V and J ends, which lost 6 bases and 2 bases, there was a span of 7 bases. CDR3 in amino acids: CASSPEQETQYF. For the CDR3, the DNA is TGTGCCAGCTCCCCAGAGCAAGAGACCCAGTACTTC.